The TCR beta chain under discussion was sequenced for a study of identical twins. Whole-study findings and limits: Zero-insertion results could be subject to partial confounding by invariant MAIT and iNKT cells.

TCRdb re-analysed the 5' RACE reads in MiXCR, keeping a single row per CDR3 protein. The data contain roughly 240,000 distinct CDR3 sequences, 7% to 8.5% of them seen just once; the ten biggest clones take up 5% to 6%. V lost 8 bases to trimming and J lost 1 base, with 23 bases between them. This CDR3 contains 18 residues. Per germline, CDR1 MRHNA and CDR2 SNTAGT. Turning to this clonotype: Its matching antigen is unknown.

The sample was also linked to a second study, of yellow fever vaccine responses in identical twins.

The material sequenced was CD8+ T cells sorted from blood. This receptor was identified in a woman aged 18-30 years in good health. The J gene is TRBJ2-2, the V gene TRBV6-4; TRBD2 is a possible D gene (6 bases). Here the CDR3 DNA reads TGTGCCAGCGGCAGGGCCGAGATAGCGGAAGTGAACACCGGGGAGCTGTTTTTT. Residues: CASGRAEIAEVNTGELFF.